This TCR beta chain was captured by sequencing in a study of blood T cell repertoires in COVID-19. Study in general: Material from acute and convalescent COVID-19 was sourced from the United States, Italy and Spain.

Authors' analysis steps: Estimation of nucleated cell counts relied on the amplification of reference gene primers. Profiled with immunoSEQ multiplex PCR; TCRdb holds only in-frame clones, not every one. The DNA was the basis for D and trimming; V, J and clone size are from that table. The profile covers approximately 140,000 clones, with 88% appearing a single time and 2.5% taken by the ten largest. The CDR3 has 16 residues. The germline V gene encodes CDR1 SGHTA and CDR2 FQGNSA. Trimming shortened V by 1 base and J by 0 bases, and 7 bases separated the two germline ends. The V and J genes are TRBV7-2 and TRBJ2-6, with D uncertain. Sequencing was carried out using peripheral blood. The sequence was collected from a human donor with COVID-19, enrolled during active disease. The donor label of this sample is uncertain. CDR3 region: CASSLVAISGANVLTF. CDR3 bases: TGTGCCAGCAGCTTAGTGGCAATCTCTGGGGCCAACGTCCTGACTTTC.